This is a list of T cell receptor beta chains from one sample in a study of shared clonotypes between healthy human individuals. Assay used: immunoSEQ multiplex PCR; TCRdb lists only in-frame clones, some missing. Here the sample spans about 530,000 clones, about 96% being singletons. The sequencing input was naive CD4+ T cells sorted from blood. The receptor set was obtained from a woman in her 30s in good health. The CDR3 runs from the conserved cysteine through the conserved F or W. The D gene is left open where the match is weak. Not all rows give a size; the values are once, few, many and, for expanded clones, a class.

v_gene	abundance	d_gene	j_gene	CDR3aa	CDR3nt
TRBV10-3	.	.	TRBJ1-5	CAISEEEDQPQHF	TGTGCCATCAGTGAGGAGGAGGATCAGCCCCAGCATTTT
TRBV5-4	.	.	TRBJ1-2	CASSAGTEYGYTF	TGTGCCAGCAGCGCCGGGACGGAGTATGGCTACACCTTC
TRBV10-3	.	.	TRBJ2-7	CAISESAGRSSYEQYF	TGTGCCATCAGTGAGTCGGCGGGAAGGAGCTCCTACGAGCAGTACTTC
TRBV28	once	TRBD2	TRBJ2-7	CASSLSSGRSYEQYF	TGTGCCAGCAGTTTATCTAGCGGGAGGTCCTACGAGCAGTACTTC
TRBV27	.	TRBD1	TRBJ2-1	CASSPAPRGRYNEQFF	TGTGCCAGCAGTCCAGCCCCCAGGGGGCGATACAATGAGCAGTTCTTC
TRBV19	.	.	TRBJ1-1	CASSIQTAPGPEAFF	TGTGCCAGTAGTATCCAGACGGCCCCAGGCCCTGAAGCTTTCTTT
TRBV30	once	TRBD1	TRBJ1-1	CAWSVTGADTEAFF	TGTGCCTGGAGTGTAACAGGGGCAGATACTGAAGCTTTCTTT
TRBV19	once	TRBD2	TRBJ2-4	CASSTPGLAFYIQYF	TGTGCCAGTAGTACACCCGGACTAGCGTTTTACATTCAGTACTTC
TRBV29-1	.	.	TRBJ2-5	CSVDRALPQETQYF	TGCAGCGTTGACAGGGCGCTACCCCAAGAGACCCAGTACTTC
TRBV5-1	.	TRBD1	TRBJ1-2	CASSLDWPSRGPGYGYTF	TGCGCCAGCAGCTTGGATTGGCCTTCTAGGGGGCCCGGCTATGGCTACACCTTC
TRBV5-4	.	TRBD1	TRBJ1-5	CASSFGTGDQPQHF	TGTGCCAGCAGCTTCGGGACAGGGGATCAGCCCCAGCATTTT
TRBV29-1	.	TRBD1	TRBJ1-2	CSVEGLTGLTGYTF	TGCAGCGTTGAAGGTCTGACAGGGCTGACAGGCTACACCTTC
TRBV27	.	.	TRBJ1-6	CASSSPLKGVHNSPLHF	TGTGCCAGCAGTTCCCCCCTCAAGGGGGTGCATAATTCACCCCTCCACTTT
TRBV6-5	.	.	TRBJ1-2	CASSYEGLYGYTF	TGTGCCAGCAGTTACGAAGGGCTTTATGGCTACACCTTC
TRBV7-2	.	TRBD1	TRBJ2-3	CASRPGQLTDTQYF	TGTGCCAGCCGTCCGGGACAGCTCACAGATACGCAGTATTTT
TRBV4-1	.	.	TRBJ2-3	CASSLLPLASTDTQYF	TGCGCCAGCAGCCTACTCCCACTAGCTAGCACAGATACGCAGTATTTT
TRBV5-1	.	.	TRBJ1-2	CASSLEAGGAGGYTF	TGCGCCAGCAGCTTGGAAGCGGGGGGCGCGGGTGGCTACACCTTC
TRBV11-2	.	.	TRBJ2-7	CASSRDSWEQYF	TGTGCCAGCAGCCGGGACTCTTGGGAGCAGTACTTC
TRBV7-9	.	.	TRBJ2-3	CASSPDWVVDTQYF	TGTGCCAGCAGCCCCGACTGGGTTGTAGATACGCAGTATTTT
TRBV5-4	.	.	TRBJ1-5	CASSLGGYNQPQHF	TGTGCCAGCAGCCTTGGGGGTTACAATCAGCCCCAGCATTTT
TRBV27	once	.	TRBJ1-2	CASSLVPGRDYGYTF	TGTGCCAGCAGTTTAGTTCCAGGGAGGGACTATGGCTACACCTTC
TRBV5-4	.	.	TRBJ2-5	CASSLDERSGPQYF	TGTGCCAGCAGCTTGGACGAGCGGTCAGGCCCCCAGTACTTC
TRBV7-9	.	.	TRBJ2-1	CASSPSAAGEQFF	TGTGCCAGCAGCCCCTCAGCCGCGGGTGAGCAGTTCTTC